The 7 T cell receptor beta chains below come from one sample, sequenced in a study of OX40 agonist ivuxolimab in advanced cancers. Profiled with immunoSEQ multiplex PCR; TCRdb holds only in-frame clones, not every one. The table has about 68,000 clones, about 90% seen once. The sequencing here drew on CD4+ or CD8+ T cells sorted from blood, taken in a trial of the OX40 agonist ivuxolimab. These TCRs come from an adult with an advanced solid tumor such as melanoma, head and neck, liver or kidney cancer.

The chain has TRBV6-1 and TRBJ1-5; D ambiguous. The CDR3 length is 15 residues. CDR1 MNHNS and CDR2 SASEGT come from the germline V gene. Trimming shortened V by 7 bases and J by 0 bases, and 13 bases separated the two germline ends. The CDR3 region is CASTVLTHSNQPQHF. The CDR3 nucleotides are TGTGCCAGCACCGTCTTGACTCATAGCAATCAGCCCCAGCATTTT.

This chain links TRBV7-8 with TRBJ2-7, with 7 bases identical to TRBD1. Germline V lookup: CDR1 SGHVS, CDR2 FQNEAQ. Trimming cost V 5 bases and J 8 bases; bases outside gene matches: 9. The CDR3 sequence is 13 residues long. The CDR3 DNA reads TGTGCCAGCAGCCCGGGGACAGTGGGCCAGCAGTACTTC. Translating gives CASSPGTVGQQYF. The variable domain in full, completed from reference TRBV7-8 and TRBJ2-7, reads GAGVSQSPRYKVAKRGQDVALRCDPISGHVSLFWYQQALGQGPEFLTYFQNEAQLDKSGLPSDRFFAERPEGSVSTLKIQRTQQEDSAVYLCASSPGTVGQQYFGPGTRLTVT.

In this sample, this clone turned up once. The V gene is TRBV5-1, the J gene TRBJ2-2; D possibly uses TRBD1 or TRBD2 (6 bases each). The ends were cut back, 4 bases at V and 4 bases at J, with 14 bases in the middle. From germline, CDR1 is SGHRS and CDR2 YFSETQ. The CDR3 extends over 15 amino acids. CDR3 DNA sequence: TGCGCCAGCAGCCCCAGGGGAGCGGGCACCGGGGAGCTGTTTTTT. It is translated as CASSPRGAGTGELFF.

The table lists this clone with a count of one. The chain recombines TRBV28 with TRBJ1-4; TRBD1 is a possible D gene (5 bases). Germline V gives CDR1 MDHEN, CDR2 SYDVKM. The CDR3 has 16 amino acids. V was pared by 5 bases and J by 0 bases, with 13 bases between. Here the CDR3 reads CASSDIQAATNEKLFF. The CDR3 DNA reads as TGTGCCAGCAGTGACATACAGGCTGCAACTAATGAAAAACTGTTTTTT.

The CDR3 loop is CASSNNRGAVSQPQHF. The CDR3 region has the DNA TGTGCCAGTAGTAATAACAGGGGAGCCGTTTCTCAGCCCCAGCATTTT. V is TRBV19 and J is TRBJ1-5, with 7 bases fitting TRBD1. Germline CDR1 and CDR2: LNHDA and SQIVND (reference sequence). This CDR3 contains 16 residues. V gave up 4 bases and J gave up 6 bases; unmatched junction bases: 12.

The chain carries TRBV28 and TRBJ2-3; 10 bases fit TRBD2. J gave up 2 bases and V 5 bases, and 7 bases lay outside the gene matches. Germline lookup yields CDR1 MDHEN and CDR2 SYDVKM. There are 16 residues in the CDR3. This CDR3 is CASSSLAGEATDTQYF. The CDR3 nucleotides are TGTGCCAGCAGTAGCCTAGCGGGAGAGGCCACAGATACGCAGTATTTT.

CDR3 protein: CASSGEESAQHF. CDR3 in DNA: TGTGCCAGCAGTGGGGAGGAATCAGCCCAGCATTTT. The chain joins TRBV27 to TRBJ1-5; D unclear. CDR3 length: 12 amino acids. The ends were cut back, 5 bases at V and 11 bases at J, with 13 bases in the middle. The germline gives CDR1 MNHEY, CDR2 SMNVEV (reference sequence).